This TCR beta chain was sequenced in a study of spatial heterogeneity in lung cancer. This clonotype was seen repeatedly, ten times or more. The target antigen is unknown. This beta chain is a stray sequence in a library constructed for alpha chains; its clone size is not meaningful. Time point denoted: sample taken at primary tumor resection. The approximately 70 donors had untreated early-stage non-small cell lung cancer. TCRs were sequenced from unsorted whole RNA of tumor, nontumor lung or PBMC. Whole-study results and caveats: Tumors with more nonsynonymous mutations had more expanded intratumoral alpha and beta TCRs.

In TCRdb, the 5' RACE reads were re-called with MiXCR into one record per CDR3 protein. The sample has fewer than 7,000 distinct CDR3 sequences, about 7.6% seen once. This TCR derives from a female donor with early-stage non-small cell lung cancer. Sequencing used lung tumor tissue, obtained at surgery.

The CDR3 is CASSSSSGGAWETQYF. The CDR3 DNA reads as TGTGCCAGCAGCTCCTCTAGCGGGGGGGCCTGGGAGACCCAGTACTTC. V gene TRBV5-4 combines with J gene TRBJ2-5; 12 positions match TRBD2. V lost 3 bases and J lost 5; bases outside the gene matches: 8. The CDR3 extends over 16 amino acids. Looked up from germline, CDR1 is SGHNT and CDR2 is YYREEE (reference sequence).